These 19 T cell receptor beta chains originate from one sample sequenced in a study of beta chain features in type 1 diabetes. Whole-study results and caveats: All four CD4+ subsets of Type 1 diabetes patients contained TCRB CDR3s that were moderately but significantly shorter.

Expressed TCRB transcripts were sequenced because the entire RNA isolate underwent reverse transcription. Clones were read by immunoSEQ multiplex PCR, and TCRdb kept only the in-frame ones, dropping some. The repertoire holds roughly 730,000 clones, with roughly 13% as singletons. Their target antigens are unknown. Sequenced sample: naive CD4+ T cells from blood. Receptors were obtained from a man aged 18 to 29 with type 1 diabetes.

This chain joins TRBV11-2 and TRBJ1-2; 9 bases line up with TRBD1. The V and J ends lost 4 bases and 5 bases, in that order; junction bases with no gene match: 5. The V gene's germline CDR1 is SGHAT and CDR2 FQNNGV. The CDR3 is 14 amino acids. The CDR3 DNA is TGTGCCAGCAGCTCCGGGACAGGGCTATATGGCTACACCTTC. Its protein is CASSSGTGLYGYTF. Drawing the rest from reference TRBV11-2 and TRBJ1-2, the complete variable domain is EAGVAQSPRYKIIEKRQSVAFWCNPISGHATLYWYQQILGQGPKLLIQFQNNGVVDDSQLPKDRFSAERLKGVDSTLKIQPAKLEDSAVYLCASSSGTGLYGYTFGSGTRLTVV.

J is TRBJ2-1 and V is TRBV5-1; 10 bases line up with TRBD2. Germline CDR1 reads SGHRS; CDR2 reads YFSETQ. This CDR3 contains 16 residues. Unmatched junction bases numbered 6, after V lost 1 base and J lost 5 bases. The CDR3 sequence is CASSLTVAGGDNEQFF. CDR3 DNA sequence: TGCGCCAGCAGCTTGACGGTAGCGGGGGGCGACAATGAGCAGTTCTTC.

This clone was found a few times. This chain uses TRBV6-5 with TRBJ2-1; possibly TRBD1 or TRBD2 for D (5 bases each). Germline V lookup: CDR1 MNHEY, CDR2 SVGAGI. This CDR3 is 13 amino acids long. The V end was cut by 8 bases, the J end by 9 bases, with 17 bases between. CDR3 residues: CASGTALGSEQFF. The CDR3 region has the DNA TGTGCCAGCGGGACCGCCTTGGGGTCTGAGCAGTTCTTC.

The CDR3 is CASSSGQGSGYTF. The CDR3, as DNA: TGTGCCAGCAGCTCGGGACAGGGGTCGGGCTACACCTTC. This chain uses TRBV7-9 with TRBJ1-2; 10 bases are a match to TRBD1. CDR1 is SEHNR, CDR2 FQNEAQ, per germline (reference sequence). V shed 4 bases, J shed 8 bases, and the junction held 4 bases outside the gene matches. This CDR3 has 13 amino acids.

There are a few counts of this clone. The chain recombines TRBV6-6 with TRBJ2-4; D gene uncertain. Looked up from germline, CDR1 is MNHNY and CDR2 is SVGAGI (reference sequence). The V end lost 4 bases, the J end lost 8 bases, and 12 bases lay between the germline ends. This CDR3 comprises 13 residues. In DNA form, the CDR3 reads TGTGCCAGCAGTTTAGACTTTGAGGACATTCAGTACTTC. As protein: CASSLDFEDIQYF.

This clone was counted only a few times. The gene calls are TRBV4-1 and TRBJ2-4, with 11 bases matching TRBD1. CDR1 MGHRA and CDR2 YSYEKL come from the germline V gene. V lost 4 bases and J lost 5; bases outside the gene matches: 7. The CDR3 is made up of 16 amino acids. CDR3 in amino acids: CASSPRDRGYENIQYF. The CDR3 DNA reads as TGCGCCAGCAGCCCGCGGGACAGGGGGTATGAAAACATTCAGTACTTC.

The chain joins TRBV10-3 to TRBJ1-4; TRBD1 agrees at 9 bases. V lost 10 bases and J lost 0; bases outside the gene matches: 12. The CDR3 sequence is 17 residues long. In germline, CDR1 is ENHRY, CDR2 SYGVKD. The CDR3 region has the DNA TGTGCCACAAAGGGACAGGGTGACGGGACAACTAATGAAAAACTGTTTTTT. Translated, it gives CATKGQGDGTTNEKLFF.

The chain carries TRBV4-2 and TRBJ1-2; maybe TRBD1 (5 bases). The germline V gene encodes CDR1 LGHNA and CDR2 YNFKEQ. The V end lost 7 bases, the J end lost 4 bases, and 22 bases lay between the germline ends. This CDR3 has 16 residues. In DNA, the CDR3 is TGTGCCAGCACTTTGCTGGGGGACCCGAACCTCTATGGCTACACCTTC. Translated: CASTLLGDPNLYGYTF.

The CDR3 region is CAISVSEMSYTF. The DNA for the CDR3 is TGTGCCATCAGTGTTTCAGAAATGAGCTACACCTTC. V is TRBV10-3 and J is TRBJ1-2; D is unclear. From germline, CDR1 is ENHRY and CDR2 SYGVKD. Trimming took 4 bases from V and 9 from J, leaving 12 bases between them. CDR3 length equals 12 residues.

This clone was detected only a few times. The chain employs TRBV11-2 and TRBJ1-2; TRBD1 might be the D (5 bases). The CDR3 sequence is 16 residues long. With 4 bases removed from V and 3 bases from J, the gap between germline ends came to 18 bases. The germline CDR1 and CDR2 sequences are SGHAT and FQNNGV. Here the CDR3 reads CASSSNAGGTDYGYTF. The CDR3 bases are TGTGCCAGCAGCTCAAACGCCGGTGGGACGGACTATGGCTACACCTTC.

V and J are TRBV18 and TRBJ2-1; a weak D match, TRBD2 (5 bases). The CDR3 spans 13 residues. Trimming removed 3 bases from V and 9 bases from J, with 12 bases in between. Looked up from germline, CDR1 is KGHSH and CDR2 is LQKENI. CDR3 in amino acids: CASSPPPGGEQFF. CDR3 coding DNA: TGTGCCAGCTCACCCCCACCAGGAGGTGAGCAGTTCTTC.

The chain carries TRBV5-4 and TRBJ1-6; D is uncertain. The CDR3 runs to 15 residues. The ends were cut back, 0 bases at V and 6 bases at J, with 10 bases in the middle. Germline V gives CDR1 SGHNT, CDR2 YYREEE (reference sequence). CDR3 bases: TGTGCCAGCAGCTTGGCTCTCACGGCTAATTCACCCCTCCACTTT. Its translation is CASSLALTANSPLHF.

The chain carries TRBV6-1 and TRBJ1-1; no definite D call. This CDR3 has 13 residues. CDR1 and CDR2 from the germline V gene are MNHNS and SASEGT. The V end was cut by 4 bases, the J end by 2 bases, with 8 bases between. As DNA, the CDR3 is TGTGCCAGCAGTGGCCGTGCCAACACTGAAGCTTTCTTT. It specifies CASSGRANTEAFF.

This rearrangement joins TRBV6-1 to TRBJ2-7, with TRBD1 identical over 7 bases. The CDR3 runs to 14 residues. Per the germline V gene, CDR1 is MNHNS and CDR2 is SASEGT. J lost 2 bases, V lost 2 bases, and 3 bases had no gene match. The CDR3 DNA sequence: TGTGCCAGCAGTGAACCGACAGGGACCTACGAGCAGTACTTC. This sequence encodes CASSEPTGTYEQYF.

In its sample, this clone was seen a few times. The CDR3 is CASSQDPHTEAFF. The CDR3 DNA reads TGCGCCAGCAGCCAAGATCCGCACACTGAAGCTTTCTTT. The V gene is TRBV4-1, the J gene TRBJ1-1; D is uncertain. This CDR3 has 13 residues. Germline values: CDR1 MGHRA, CDR2 YSYEKL. The germline V and J ends were trimmed by 0 bases and 3 bases, with 5 bases remaining between them.

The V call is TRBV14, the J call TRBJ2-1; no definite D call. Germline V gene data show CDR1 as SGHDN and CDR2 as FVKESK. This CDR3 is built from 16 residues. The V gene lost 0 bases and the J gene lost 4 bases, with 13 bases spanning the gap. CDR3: CASSQDLGQVYNEQFF. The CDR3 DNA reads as TGTGCCAGCAGCCAAGATTTAGGGCAGGTTTACAATGAGCAGTTCTTC.

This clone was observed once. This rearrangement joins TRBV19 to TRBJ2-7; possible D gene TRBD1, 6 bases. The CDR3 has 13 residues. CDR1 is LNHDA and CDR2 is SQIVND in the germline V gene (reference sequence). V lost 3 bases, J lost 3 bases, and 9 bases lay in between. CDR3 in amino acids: CASSMKGGYEQYF. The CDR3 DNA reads TGTGCCAGTAGTATGAAAGGGGGCTACGAGCAGTACTTC.

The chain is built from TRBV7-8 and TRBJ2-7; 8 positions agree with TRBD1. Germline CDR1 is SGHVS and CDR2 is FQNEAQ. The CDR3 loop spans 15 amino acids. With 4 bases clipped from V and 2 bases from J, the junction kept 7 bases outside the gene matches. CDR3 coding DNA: TGTGCCAGCAGCTCGGACAGGGTAGGCCCCTACGAGCAGTACTTC. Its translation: CASSSDRVGPYEQYF. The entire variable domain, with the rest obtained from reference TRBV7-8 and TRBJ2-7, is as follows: GAGVSQSPRYKVAKRGQDVALRCDPISGHVSLFWYQQALGQGPEFLTYFQNEAQLDKSGLPSDRFFAERPEGSVSTLKIQRTQQEDSAVYLCASSSDRVGPYEQYFGPGTRLTVT.

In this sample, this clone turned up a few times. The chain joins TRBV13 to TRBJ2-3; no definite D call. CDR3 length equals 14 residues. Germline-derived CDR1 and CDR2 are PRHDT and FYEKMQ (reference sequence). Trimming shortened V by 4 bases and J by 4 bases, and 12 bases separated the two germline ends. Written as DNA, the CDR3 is TGTGCCAGCAGCTCTCCAATAGCTTCAGATACGCAGTATTTT. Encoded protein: CASSSPIASDTQYF.